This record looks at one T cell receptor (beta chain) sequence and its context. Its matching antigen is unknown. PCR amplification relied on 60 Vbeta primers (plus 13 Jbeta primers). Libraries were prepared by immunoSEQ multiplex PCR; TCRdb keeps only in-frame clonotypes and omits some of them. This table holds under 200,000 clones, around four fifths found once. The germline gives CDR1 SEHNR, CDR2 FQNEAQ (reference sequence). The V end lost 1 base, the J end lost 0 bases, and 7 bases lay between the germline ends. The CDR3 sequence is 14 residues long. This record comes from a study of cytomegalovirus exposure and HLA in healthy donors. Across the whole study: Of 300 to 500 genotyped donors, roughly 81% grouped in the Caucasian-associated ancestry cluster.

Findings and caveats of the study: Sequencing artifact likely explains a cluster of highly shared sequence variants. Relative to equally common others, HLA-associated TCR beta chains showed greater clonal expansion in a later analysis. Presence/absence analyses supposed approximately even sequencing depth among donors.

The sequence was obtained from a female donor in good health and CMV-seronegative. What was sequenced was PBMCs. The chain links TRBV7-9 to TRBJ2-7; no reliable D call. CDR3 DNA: TGTGCCAGCAGCTTAGAGGAGAGCTCCTACGAGCAGTACTTC. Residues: CASSLEESSYEQYF.